The clone carrying this TCR beta chain came up once. What it binds is unknown. The data derive from a study of shared clonotypes between healthy human individuals. Original methodology: ImmunoSEQ junction-only sequences lacked quality scores, so their filtering differed. TCRdb's table, derived via immunoSEQ multiplex PCR, lists solely in-frame clones and lacks some. V, J and clone size are taken as reported in that table, and D and trimming were inferred from the DNA itself. The sample holds under 2.5 million clones, 85% to 95% seen once. The CD4+ fraction was divided into a CD45RA+ naive subset and a CD45RA-negative memory subset. Notes on the study in general: The expectation was that sequencing depth would affect clonotype sharing among donors.

The junction had 13 bases not matched to a gene; V was cut back by 9 bases and J by 11 bases. This CDR3 has 13 residues. Germline lookup yields CDR1 MGHDK and CDR2 SYGVNS. V usage is TRBV25-1 and J usage is TRBJ1-1; 9 bases are a match to TRBD1. The TCR was taken from a man between 18 and 35 years old in good health. Some clones in this sample may be carry-over from other donors' samples. The specimen was naive CD4+ T cells from PBMCs. Sample subset: CD45RA+ positively selected. CDR3 region: CASTGQGPSGAFF. The CDR3, as DNA: TGTGCCAGTACCGGACAGGGGCCCTCGGGGGCTTTCTTT.